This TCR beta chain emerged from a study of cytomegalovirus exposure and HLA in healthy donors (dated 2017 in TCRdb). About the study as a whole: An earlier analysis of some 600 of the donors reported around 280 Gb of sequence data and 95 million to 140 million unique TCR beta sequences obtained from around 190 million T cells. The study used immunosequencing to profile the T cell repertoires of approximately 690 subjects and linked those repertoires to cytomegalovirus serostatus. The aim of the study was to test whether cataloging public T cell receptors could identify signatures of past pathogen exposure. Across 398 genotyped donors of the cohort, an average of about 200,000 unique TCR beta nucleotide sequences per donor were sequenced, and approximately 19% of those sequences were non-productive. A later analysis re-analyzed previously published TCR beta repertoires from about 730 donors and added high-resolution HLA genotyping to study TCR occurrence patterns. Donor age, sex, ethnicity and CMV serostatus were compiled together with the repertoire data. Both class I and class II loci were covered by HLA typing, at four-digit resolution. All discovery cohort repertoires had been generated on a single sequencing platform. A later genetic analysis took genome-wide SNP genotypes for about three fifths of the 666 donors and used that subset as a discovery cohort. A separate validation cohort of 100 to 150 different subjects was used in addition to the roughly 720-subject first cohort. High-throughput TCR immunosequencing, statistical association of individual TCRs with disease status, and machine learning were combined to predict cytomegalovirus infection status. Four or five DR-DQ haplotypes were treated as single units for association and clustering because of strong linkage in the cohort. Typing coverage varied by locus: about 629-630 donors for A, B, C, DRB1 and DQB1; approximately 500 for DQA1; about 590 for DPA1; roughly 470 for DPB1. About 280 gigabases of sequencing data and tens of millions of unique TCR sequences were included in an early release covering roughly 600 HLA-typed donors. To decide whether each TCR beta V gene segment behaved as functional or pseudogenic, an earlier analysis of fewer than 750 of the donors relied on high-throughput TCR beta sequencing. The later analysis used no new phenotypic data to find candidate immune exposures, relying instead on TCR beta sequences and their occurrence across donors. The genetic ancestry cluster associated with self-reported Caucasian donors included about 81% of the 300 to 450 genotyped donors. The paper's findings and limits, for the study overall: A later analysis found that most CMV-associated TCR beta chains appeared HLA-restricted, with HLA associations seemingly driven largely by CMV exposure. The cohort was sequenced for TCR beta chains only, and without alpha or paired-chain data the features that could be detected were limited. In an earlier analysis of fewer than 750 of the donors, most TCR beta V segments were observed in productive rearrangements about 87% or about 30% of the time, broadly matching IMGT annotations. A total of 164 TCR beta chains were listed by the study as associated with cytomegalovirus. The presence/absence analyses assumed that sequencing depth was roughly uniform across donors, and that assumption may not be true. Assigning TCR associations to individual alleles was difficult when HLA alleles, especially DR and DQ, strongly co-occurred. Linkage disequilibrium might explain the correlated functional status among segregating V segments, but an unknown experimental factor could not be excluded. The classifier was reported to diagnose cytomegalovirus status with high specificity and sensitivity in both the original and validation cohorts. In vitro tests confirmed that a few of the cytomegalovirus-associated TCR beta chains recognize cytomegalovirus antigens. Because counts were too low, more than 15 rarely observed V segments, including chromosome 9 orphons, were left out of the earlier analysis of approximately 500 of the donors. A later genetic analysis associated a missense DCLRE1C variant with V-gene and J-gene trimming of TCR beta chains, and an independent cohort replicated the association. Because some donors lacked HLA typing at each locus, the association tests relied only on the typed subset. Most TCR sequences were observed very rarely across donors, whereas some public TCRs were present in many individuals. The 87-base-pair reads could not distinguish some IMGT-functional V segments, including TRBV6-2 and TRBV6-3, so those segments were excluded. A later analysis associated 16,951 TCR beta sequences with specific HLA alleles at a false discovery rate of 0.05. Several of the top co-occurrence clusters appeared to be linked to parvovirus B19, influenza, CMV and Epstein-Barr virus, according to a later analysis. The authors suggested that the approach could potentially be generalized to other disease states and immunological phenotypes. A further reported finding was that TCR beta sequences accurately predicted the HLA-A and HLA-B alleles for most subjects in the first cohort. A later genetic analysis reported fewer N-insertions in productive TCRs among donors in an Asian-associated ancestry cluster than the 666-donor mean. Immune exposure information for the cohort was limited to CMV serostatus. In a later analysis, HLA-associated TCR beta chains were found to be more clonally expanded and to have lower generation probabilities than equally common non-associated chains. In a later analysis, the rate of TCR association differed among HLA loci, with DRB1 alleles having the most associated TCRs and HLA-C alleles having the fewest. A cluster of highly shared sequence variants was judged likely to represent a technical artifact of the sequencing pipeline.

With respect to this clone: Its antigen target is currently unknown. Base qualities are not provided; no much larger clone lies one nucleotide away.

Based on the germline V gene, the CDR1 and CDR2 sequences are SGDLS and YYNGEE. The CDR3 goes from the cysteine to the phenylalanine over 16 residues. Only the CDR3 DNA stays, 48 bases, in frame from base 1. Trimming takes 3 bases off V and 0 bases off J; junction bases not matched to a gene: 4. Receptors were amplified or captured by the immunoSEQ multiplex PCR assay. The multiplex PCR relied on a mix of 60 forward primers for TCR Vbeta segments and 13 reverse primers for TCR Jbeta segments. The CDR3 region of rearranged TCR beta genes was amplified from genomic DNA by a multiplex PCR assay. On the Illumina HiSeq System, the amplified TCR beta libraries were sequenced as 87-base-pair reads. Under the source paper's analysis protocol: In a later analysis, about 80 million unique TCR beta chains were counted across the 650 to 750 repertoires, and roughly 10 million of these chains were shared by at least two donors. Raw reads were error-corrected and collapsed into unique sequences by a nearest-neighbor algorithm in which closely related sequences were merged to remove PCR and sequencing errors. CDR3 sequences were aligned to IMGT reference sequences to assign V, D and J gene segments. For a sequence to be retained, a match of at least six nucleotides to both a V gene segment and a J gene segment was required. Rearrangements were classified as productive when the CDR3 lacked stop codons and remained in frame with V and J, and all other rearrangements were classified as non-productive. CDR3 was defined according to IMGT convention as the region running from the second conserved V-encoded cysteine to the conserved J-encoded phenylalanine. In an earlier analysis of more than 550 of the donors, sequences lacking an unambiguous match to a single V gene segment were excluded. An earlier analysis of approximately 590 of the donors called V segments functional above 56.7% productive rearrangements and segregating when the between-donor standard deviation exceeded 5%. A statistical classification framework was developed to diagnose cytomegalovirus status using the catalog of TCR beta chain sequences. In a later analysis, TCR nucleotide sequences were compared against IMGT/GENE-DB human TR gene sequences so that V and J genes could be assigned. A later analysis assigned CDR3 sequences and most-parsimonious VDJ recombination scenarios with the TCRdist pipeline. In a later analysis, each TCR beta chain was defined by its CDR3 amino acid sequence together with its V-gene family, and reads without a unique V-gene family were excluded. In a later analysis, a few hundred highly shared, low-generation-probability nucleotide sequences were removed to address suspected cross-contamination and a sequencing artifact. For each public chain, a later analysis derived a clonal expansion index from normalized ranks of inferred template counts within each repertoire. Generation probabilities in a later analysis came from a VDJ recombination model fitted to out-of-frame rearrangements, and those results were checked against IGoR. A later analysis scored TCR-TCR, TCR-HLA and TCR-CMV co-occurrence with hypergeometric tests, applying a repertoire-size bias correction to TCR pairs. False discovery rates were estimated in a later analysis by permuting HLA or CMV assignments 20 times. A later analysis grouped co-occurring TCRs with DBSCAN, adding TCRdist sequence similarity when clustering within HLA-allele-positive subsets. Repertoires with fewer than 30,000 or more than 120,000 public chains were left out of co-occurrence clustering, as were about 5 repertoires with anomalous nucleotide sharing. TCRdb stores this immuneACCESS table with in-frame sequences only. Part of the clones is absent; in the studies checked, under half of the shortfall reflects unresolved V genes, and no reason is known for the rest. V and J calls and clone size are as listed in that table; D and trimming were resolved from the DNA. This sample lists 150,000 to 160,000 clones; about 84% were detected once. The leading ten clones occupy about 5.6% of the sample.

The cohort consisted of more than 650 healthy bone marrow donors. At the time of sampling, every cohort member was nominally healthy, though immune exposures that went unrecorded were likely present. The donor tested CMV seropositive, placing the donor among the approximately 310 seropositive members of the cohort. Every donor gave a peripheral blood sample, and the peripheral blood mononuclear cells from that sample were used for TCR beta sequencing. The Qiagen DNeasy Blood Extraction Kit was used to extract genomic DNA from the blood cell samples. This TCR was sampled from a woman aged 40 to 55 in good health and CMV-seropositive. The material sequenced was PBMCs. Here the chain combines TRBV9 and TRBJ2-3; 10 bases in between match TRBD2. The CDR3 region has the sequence CASSAGLAVSTDTQYF. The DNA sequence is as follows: TGTGCCAGCAGCGCAGGACTAGCGGTTAGCACAGATACGCAGTATTTT. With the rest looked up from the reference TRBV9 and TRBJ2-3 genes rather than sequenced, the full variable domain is DSGVTQTPKHLITATGQRVTLRCSPRSGDLSVYWYQQSLDQGLQFLIQYYNGEERAKGNILERFSAQQFPDLHSELNLSSLELGDSALYFCASSAGLAVSTDTQYFGPGTRLTVL.